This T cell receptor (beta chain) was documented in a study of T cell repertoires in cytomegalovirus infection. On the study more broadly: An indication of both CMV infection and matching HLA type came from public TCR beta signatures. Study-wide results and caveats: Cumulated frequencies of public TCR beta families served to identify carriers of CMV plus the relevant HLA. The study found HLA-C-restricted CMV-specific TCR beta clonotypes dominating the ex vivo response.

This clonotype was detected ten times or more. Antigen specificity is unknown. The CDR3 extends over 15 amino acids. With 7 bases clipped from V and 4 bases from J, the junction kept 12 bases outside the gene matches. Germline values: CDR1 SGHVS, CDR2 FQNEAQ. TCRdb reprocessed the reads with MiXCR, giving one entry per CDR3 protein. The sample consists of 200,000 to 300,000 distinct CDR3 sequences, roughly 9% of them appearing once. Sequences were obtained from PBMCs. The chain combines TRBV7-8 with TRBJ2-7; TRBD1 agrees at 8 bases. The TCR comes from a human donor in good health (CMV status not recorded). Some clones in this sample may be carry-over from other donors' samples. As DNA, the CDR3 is TGTGCCAGCAACCAGGGACAGGCGCCCTTTTACGAGCAGTACTTC. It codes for CASNQGQAPFYEQYF.